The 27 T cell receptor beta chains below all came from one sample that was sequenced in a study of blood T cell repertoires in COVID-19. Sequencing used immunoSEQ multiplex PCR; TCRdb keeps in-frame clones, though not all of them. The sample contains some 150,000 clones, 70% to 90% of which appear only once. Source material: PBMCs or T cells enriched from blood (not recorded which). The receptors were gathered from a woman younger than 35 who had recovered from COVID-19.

The CDR3 sequence is CATPRDRGPKGEKLFF. The CDR3 bases are TGTGCCACCCCAAGGGACAGGGGGCCCAAGGGTGAAAAACTGTTTTTT. The chain is built from TRBV19 and TRBJ1-4; 12 nucleotides agree with TRBD1. The CDR3 loop spans 16 amino acids. In germline, CDR1 is LNHDA, CDR2 SQIVND (reference sequence). Unmatched junction bases numbered 13, after V lost 10 bases and J lost 7 bases.

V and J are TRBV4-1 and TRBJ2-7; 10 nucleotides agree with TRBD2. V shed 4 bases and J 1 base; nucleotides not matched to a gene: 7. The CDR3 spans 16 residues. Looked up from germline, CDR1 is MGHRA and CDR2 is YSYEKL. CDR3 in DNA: TGCGCCAGCAGCCCCGCCAGCGGGAGGGCGTCCTACGAGCAGTACTTC. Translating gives CASSPASGRASYEQYF.

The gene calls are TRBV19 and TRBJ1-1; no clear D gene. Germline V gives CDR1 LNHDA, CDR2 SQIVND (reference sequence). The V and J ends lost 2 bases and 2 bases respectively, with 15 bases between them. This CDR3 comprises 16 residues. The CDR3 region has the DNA TGTGCCAGTAGTATAAGGGTGGGAGGACCAAACACTGAAGCTTTCTTT. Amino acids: CASSIRVGGPNTEAFF.

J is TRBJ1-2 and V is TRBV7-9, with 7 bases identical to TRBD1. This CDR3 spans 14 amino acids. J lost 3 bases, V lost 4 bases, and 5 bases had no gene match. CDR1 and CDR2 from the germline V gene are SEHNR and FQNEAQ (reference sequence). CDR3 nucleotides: TGTGCCAGCAGCTGGACAGGCGGTGACTATGGCTACACCTTC. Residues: CASSWTGGDYGYTF.

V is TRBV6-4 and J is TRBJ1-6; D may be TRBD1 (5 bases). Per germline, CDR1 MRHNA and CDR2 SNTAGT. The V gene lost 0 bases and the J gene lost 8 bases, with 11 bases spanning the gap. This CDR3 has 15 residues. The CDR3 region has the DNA TGTGCCAGCAGTGACTCCGCAGGGTCGCATTCACCCCTCCACTTT. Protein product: CASSDSAGSHSPLHF.

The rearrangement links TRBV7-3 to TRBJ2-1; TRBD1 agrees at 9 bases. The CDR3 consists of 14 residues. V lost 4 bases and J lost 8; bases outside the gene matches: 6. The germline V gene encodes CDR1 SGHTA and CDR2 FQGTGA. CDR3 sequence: CASSSPGQGYEQFF. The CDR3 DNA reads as TGTGCCAGCAGCTCCCCGGGACAGGGCTATGAGCAGTTCTTC.

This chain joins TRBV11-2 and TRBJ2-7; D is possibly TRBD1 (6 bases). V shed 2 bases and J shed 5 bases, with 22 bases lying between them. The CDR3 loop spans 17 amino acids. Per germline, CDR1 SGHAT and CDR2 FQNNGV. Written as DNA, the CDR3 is TGTGCCAGCAGCTTACAGCGAACCCAGGGGAGATGGCACGAGCAGTACTTC. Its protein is CASSLQRTQGRWHEQYF.

The CDR3 region is CASSLAPPRPEQFF. CDR3 sequence (DNA): TGCGCCAGCAGCCTAGCGCCCCCCCGCCCTGAGCAGTTCTTC. The gene calls are TRBV5-1 and TRBJ2-1; tentatively, D is TRBD2 (6 bases). Trimming removed 4 bases from V and 9 bases from J, with 17 bases in between. CDR3 length: 14 amino acids. Germline-derived CDR1 and CDR2 are SGHRS and YFSETQ.

CDR3 bases: TGTGCCAGCAGCTTGGCCGGGACTAGCGGGAGAACAGATACGCAGTATTTT. This gives the protein CASSLAGTSGRTDTQYF. The V gene is TRBV7-2, the J gene TRBJ2-3; 14 bases map to TRBD2. Trimming removed 3 bases from V and 3 bases from J; junction bases left unmatched: 5. Germline-derived CDR1 and CDR2 are SGHTA and FQGNSA. The CDR3 has 17 residues.

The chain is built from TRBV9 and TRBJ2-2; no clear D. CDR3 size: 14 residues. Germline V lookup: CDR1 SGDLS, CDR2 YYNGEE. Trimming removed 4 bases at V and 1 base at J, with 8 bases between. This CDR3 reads CASSPNVNTGELFF. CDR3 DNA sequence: TGTGCCAGCAGCCCTAATGTGAACACCGGGGAGCTGTTTTTT.

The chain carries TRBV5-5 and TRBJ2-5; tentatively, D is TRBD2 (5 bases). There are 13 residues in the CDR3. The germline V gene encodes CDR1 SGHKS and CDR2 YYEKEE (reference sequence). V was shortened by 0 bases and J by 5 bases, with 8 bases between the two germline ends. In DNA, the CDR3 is TGTGCCAGCAGCTTGGCTAGCTATGAGACCCAGTACTTC. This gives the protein CASSLASYETQYF. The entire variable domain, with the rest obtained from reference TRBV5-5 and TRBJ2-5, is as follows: DAGVTQSPTHLIKTRGQQVTLRCSPISGHKSVSWYQQVLGQGPQFIFQYYEKEERGRGNFPDRFSARQFPNYSSELNVNALLLGDSALYLCASSLASYETQYFGPGTRLLVL.

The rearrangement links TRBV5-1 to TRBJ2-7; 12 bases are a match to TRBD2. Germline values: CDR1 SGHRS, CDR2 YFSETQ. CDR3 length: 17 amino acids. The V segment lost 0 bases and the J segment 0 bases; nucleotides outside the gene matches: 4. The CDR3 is CASSLEGLAGNSYEQYF. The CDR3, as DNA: TGCGCCAGCAGCTTGGAAGGACTAGCGGGGAACTCCTACGAGCAGTACTTC.

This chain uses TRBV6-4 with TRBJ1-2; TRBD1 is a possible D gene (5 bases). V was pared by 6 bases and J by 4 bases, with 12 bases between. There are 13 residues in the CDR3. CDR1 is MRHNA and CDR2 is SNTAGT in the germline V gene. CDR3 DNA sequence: TGTGCCAGCAGGGACACGAACTCCTATGGCTACACCTTC. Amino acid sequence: CASRDTNSYGYTF.

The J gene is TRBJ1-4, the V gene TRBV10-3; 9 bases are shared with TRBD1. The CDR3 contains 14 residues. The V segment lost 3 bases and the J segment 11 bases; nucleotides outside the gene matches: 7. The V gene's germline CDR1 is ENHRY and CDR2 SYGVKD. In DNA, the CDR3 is TGTGCCATCAGTGATGGACGGACAGGGGAGAAACTGTTTTTT. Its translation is CAISDGRTGEKLFF.

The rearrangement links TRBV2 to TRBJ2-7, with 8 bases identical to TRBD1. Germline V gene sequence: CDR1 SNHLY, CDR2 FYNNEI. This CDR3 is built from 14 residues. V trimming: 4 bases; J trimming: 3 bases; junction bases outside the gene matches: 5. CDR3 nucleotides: TGTGCCAGCAGTGTGGTTGGACAGGGCTACGAGCAGTACTTC. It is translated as CASSVVGQGYEQYF.

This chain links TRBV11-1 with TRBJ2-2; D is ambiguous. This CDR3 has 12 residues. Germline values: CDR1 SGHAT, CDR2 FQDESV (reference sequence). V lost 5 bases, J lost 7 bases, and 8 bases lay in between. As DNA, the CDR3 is TGTGCCAGCAGCGATTCGGGCGGGGAGCTGTTTTTT. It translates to CASSDSGGELFF.

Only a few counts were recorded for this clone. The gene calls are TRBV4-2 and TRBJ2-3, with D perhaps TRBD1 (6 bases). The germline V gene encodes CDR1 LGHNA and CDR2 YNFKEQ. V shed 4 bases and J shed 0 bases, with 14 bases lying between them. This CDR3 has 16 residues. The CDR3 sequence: CASSPRGTTSTDTQYF. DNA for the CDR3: TGTGCCAGCAGCCCACGTGGGACAACTAGCACAGATACGCAGTATTTT.

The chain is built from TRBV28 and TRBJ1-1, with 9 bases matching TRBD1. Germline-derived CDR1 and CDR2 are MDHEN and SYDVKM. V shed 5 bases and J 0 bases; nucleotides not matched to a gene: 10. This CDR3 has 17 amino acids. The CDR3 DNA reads TGTGCCAGCAGTCACCGGACAGGGGCGGGTATGAACACTGAAGCTTTCTTT. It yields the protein CASSHRTGAGMNTEAFF. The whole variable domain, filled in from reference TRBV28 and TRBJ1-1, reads DVKVTQSSRYLVKRTGEKVFLECVQDMDHENMFWYRQDPGLGLRLIYFSYDVKMKEKGDIPEGYSVSREKKERFSLILESASTNQTSMYLCASSHRTGAGMNTEAFFGQGTRLTVV.

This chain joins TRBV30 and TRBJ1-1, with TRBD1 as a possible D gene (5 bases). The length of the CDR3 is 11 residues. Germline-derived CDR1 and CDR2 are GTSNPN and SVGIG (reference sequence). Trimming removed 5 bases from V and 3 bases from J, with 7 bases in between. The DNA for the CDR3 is TGTGCCTGGGGACATTACACTGAAGCTTTCTTT. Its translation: CAWGHYTEAFF. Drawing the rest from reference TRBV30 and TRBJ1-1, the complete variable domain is SQTIHQWPATLVQPVGSPLSLECTVEGTSNPNLYWYRQAAGRGLQLLFYSVGIGQISSEVPQNLSASRPQDRQFILSSKKLLLSDSGFYLCAWGHYTEAFFGQGTRLTVV.

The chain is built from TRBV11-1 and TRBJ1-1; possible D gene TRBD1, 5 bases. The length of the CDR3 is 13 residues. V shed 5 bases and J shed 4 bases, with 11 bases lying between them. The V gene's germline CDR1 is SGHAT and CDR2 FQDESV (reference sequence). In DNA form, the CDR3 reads TGTGCCAGCAGCCTCAGGGTGGGCACTGAAGCTTTCTTT. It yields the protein CASSLRVGTEAFF. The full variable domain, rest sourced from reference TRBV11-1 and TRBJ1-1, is EAEVAQSPRYKITEKSQAVAFWCDPISGHATLYWYRQILGQGPELLVQFQDESVVDDSQLPKDRFSAERLKGVDSTLKIQPAELGDSAMYLCASSLRVGTEAFFGQGTRLTVV.

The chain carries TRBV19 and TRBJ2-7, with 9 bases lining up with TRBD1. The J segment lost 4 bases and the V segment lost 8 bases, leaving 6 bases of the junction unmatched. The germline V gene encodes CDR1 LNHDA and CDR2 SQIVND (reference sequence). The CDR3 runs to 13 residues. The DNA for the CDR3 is TGTGCCAGTTCCCCCGACAGGGGGTACGAGCAGTACTTC. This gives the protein CASSPDRGYEQYF.

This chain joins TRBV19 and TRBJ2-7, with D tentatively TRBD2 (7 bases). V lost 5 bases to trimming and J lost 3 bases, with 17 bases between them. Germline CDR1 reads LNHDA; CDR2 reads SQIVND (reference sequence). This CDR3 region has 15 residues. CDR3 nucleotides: TGTGCCAGTAGTGGGCAACAGGGAGGGAGCTACGAGCAGTACTTC. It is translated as CASSGQQGGSYEQYF. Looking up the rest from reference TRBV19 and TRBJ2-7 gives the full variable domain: DGGITQSPKYLFRKEGQNVTLSCEQNLNHDAMYWYRQDPGQGLRLIYYSQIVNDFQKGDIAEGYSVSREKKESFPLTVTSAQKNPTAFYLCASSGQQGGSYEQYFGPGTRLTVT.

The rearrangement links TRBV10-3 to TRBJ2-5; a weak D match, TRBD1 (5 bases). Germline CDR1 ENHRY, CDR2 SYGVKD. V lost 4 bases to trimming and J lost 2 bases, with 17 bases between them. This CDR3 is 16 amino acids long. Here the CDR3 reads CAISGEKGRLQETQYF. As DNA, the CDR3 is TGTGCCATCAGTGGTGAAAAGGGGCGCCTACAAGAGACCCAGTACTTC.

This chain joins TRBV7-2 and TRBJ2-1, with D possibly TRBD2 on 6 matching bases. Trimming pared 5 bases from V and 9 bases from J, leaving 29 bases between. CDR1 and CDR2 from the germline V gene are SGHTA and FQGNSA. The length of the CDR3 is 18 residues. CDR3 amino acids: CASSGTLSIGYPTSEQFF. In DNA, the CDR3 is TGTGCCAGCAGCGGGACCCTATCTATCGGCTACCCGACTAGTGAGCAGTTCTTC.

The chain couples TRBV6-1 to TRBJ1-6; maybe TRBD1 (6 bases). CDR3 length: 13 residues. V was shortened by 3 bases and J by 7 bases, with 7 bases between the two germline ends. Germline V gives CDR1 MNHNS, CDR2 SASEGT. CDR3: CASSDTGNSPLHF. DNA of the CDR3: TGTGCCAGCAGTGATACAGGGAATTCACCCCTCCACTTT.

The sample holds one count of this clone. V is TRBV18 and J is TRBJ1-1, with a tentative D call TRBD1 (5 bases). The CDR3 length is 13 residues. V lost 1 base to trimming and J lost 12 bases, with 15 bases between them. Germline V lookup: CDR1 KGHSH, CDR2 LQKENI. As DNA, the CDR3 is TGTGCCAGCTCACCACGACAGTTCGATCTAACTTTCTTT. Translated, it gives CASSPRQFDLTFF.

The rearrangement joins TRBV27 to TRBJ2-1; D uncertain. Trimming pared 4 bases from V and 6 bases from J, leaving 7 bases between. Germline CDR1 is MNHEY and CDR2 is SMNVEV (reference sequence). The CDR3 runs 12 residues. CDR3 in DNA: TGTGCCAGCAGTTCCCATGTCAATGAGCAGTTCTTC. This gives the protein CASSSHVNEQFF.